This TCR beta chain was observed in a study of CD8 T cells in ankylosing spondylitis. One entry per CDR3 protein, called by TCRdb with MiXCR from the 5' RACE reads. The sample contains 330,000 or so distinct CDR3 sequences, approximately 8% of which appear only once. With respect to this clonotype: Its antigen is undetermined.

Findings and caveats of the study: What seemed typical of ankylosing spondylitis blood was a TCR beta motif built from several highly homologous variants. In reactive arthritis synovial fluid and blood, some motif variants had been reported before.

This CDR3 is 14 amino acids long. V was cut by 2 bases and J by 2 bases, with 9 bases left in between. The germline V gene has CDR1 MNHEY and CDR2 SVGAGI. Sequencing was carried out using blood, either unsorted or a sorted T cell fraction (not recorded which). The clonotype originates from a male donor with ankylosing spondylitis. The V call is TRBV6-5, the J call TRBJ1-2, with a possible D match to TRBD1 (5 bases). CDR3: CASSYDDRNYGYTF. The CDR3 DNA follows: TGTGCCAGCAGTTACGATGACAGAAACTATGGCTACACCTTC.